Sequencing of this TCR beta chain was carried out in a study of CD8 T cells in ankylosing spondylitis. V was clipped by 5 bases and J by 0 bases; unmatched bases: 4. There are 16 residues in the CDR3. TCRdb itself ran the 5' RACE reads through MiXCR, one entry per CDR3 protein. The data contain nearly 250,000 distinct CDR3 sequences, roughly 32% of them singletons. This chain links TRBV12-3 or TRBV12-4 with TRBJ1-3, with 10 bases lining up with TRBD1. This receptor was obtained from a male donor with ankylosing spondylitis or in good health (not recorded which). Sequenced sample: blood, either unsorted or a sorted T cell fraction (not recorded which). CDR3 in amino acids: CASSLTGGYSGNTIYF. The CDR3, as DNA: TGTGCCAGCAGTCTGACAGGGGGCTACTCTGGAAACACCATATATTTT.